The next 15 T cell receptor beta chains were all read from a single sample in a study of persistence of HIV-infected CD4 T cells. Sequencing used immunoSEQ version 4 in survey mode. Clones were sequenced by immunoSEQ multiplex PCR, and TCRdb holds only the in-frame ones, with some missing. The sample includes about 45,000 clones, 90% seen only once; the top ten take about 3.5%. Their recognized antigens are unknown. Cells were stimulated nonspecifically with anti-CD3/anti-CD28 magnetic beads. Sorting of responding CD4+ T cells relied on upregulated CD40 ligand together with CD69. The sequencing here drew on CD4+ T cells sorted from PBMCs after roughly 20-hour stimulation, taken from a patient who received antiretroviral therapy. These receptors all come from an adult woman with HIV who was CMV-seropositive.

The V call is TRBV6-5, the J call TRBJ2-2, with D possibly TRBD1 on 6 matching bases. The germline V gene has CDR1 MNHEY and CDR2 SVGAGI. V gave up 5 bases and J gave up 1 base, with 11 bases separating them. The CDR3 consists of 15 residues. The CDR3 region has the DNA TGTGCCAGCAGTACAGGGTCAGGGAACACCGGGGAGCTGTTTTTT. Protein product: CASSTGSGNTGELFF.

V and J are TRBV29-1 and TRBJ1-2, with D tentatively TRBD1 (5 bases). Germline CDR1 is SQVTM and CDR2 is ANQGSEA. CDR3 length equals 12 residues. Trimming stripped 7 bases from V and 2 bases from J, with 11 bases between. The CDR3 protein is CSAATANYGYTF. The CDR3 DNA follows: TGCAGCGCCGCGACAGCGAACTATGGCTACACCTTC. Using reference TRBV29-1 and TRBJ1-2 for the parts outside the CDR3, the full variable domain is SAVISQKPSRDICQRGTSLTIQCQVDSQVTMMFWYRQQPGQSLTLIATANQGSEATYESGFVIDKFPISRPNLTFSTLTVSNMSPEDSSIYLCSAATANYGYTFGSGTRLTVV.

This clone was counted a single time. The junction shows a germline mismatch at one end, possibly a read error. V gene TRBV7-9 combines with J gene TRBJ2-1; the match to TRBD1 covers 8 bases. CDR3 length equals 16 residues. Germline V gene lookup returns CDR1 SEHNR and CDR2 FQNEAQ (reference sequence). Here the CDR3 reads CASTQGASKGYSEQFF. CDR3 bases: TGTGCCAGCACCCAGGGGGCCTCCAAAGGGTACAGTGAGCAGTTCTTC. Drawing the rest from reference TRBV7-9 and TRBJ2-1, the complete variable domain is DTGVSQNPRHKITKRGQNVTFRCDPISEHNRLYWYRQTLGQGPEFLTYFQNEAQLEKSRLLSDRFSAERPKGSFSTLEIQRTEQGDSAMYLCASTQGASKGYSEQFFGPGTRLTVL.

The V and J genes are TRBV11-3 and TRBJ1-6; 9 bases match TRBD1. The CDR3 covers 15 residues. The V gene's germline CDR1 is SGHNT and CDR2 YENEEA. V gave up 3 bases and J gave up 6 bases; unmatched junction bases: 3. CDR3 sequence (DNA): TGTGCCAGCAGCTTCACACAGGGGGCTAATTCACCCCTCCACTTT. Translating it yields CASSFTQGANSPLHF.

This clone came up once. V gene TRBV28 combines with J gene TRBJ1-2, with TRBD1 as a possible D gene (5 bases). Germline CDR1 and CDR2: MDHEN and SYDVKM. V lost 11 bases and J 7 bases, leaving 17 bases between the germline ends. This CDR3 comprises 12 residues. This chain's CDR3 is CAAFSGPSGYTF. The CDR3 DNA reads TGTGCCGCCTTTTCAGGGCCAAGTGGCTACACCTTC.

Note on this clone: The same CDR3 also results from other DNA sequences found in this sample. The gene calls are TRBV14 and TRBJ2-5, with D unresolved. The germline V and J ends were trimmed by 1 base and 4 bases, with 10 bases remaining between them. CDR3 length: 14 amino acids. Germline V CDR1 and CDR2: SGHDN, FVKESK. CDR3 sequence (DNA): TGTGCCAGCAGCCAAGGGGCGCGGTCAGAGACCCAGTACTTC. This sequence encodes CASSQGARSETQYF.

The J gene is TRBJ2-7, the V gene TRBV5-1, with D possibly matching TRBD1 (6 bases). Germline lookup yields CDR1 SGHRS and CDR2 YFSETQ. The CDR3 is 14 amino acids. V lost 1 base and J lost 5, with 13 bases in between. The CDR3 nucleotides read TGCGCCAGCAGCTTGAGTAACAGGGCGCACGAGCAGTACTTC. Protein sequence: CASSLSNRAHEQYF.

The V and J genes are TRBV7-3 and TRBJ1-1; D unresolved. The V and J ends lost 5 bases and 4 bases respectively, with 11 bases between them. The CDR3 consists of 13 residues. Germline V gene lookup returns CDR1 SGHTA and CDR2 FQGTGA. In nucleotides, the CDR3 is TGTGCCAGCAGCGAGACCGCGTTCACTGAAGCTTTCTTT. This sequence encodes CASSETAFTEAFF.

This clone appeared a single time. The chain has TRBV5-1 and TRBJ1-2; TRBD1 is a possible D gene (5 bases). V was cut by 4 bases and J by 8 bases, with 21 bases left in between. CDR3 size: 15 residues. Germline V gene lookup returns CDR1 SGHRS and CDR2 YFSETQ. The DNA of the CDR3 is TGCGCCAGCAGCCCGGAAGTCCGGGGGATGGGGGGCTACACCTTC. It yields the protein CASSPEVRGMGGYTF.

The chain employs TRBV12-3 or TRBV12-4 and TRBJ1-2; D gene uncertain. The V end lost 6 bases, the J end lost 6 bases, and 14 bases lay between the germline ends. CDR3 length: 13 residues. The CDR3 protein is CASREQPTDGYTF. The CDR3 DNA follows: TGTGCCAGCAGGGAACAACCGACGGATGGCTACACCTTC.

The chain is built from TRBV4-3 and TRBJ1-1, with 9 bases aligning to TRBD1. The trim removed 1 base at V and 4 bases at J, leaving 16 bases unmatched. The germline CDR1 and CDR2 sequences are LGHNA and YSLEER. The CDR3 extends over 19 amino acids. The CDR3 coding sequence is TGCGCCAGCAGCCAAGCCGGTTGGACAGGGGCAAGTTCTTTCACTGAAGCTTTCTTT. Protein product: CASSQAGWTGASSFTEAFF.

The CDR3 protein is CSARAEETQYF. Here the CDR3 DNA reads TGCAGTGCTAGGGCTGAAGAGACCCAGTACTTC. This chain connects TRBV20-1 to TRBJ2-5, with D unclear. The CDR3 has 11 residues. From germline, CDR1 is DFQATT and CDR2 SNEGSKA (reference sequence). V dropped 3 bases and J dropped 3 bases, with 5 bases sitting between them.

CDR3 DNA sequence: TGCAGCGTTGAAAATACGGGGTGGCCCTACGAGCAGTACTTC. Amino acid sequence: CSVENTGWPYEQYF. The chain carries TRBV29-1 and TRBJ2-7; D possibly corresponds to TRBD2 (5 bases). The CDR3 is 14 residues long. Looked up from germline, CDR1 is SQVTM and CDR2 is ANQGSEA. The V and J ends lost 2 bases and 2 bases respectively, with 13 bases between them.

V gene TRBV7-9 combines with J gene TRBJ1-4; 10 bases are shared with TRBD1. The CDR3 is 14 amino acids. The trim removed 4 bases at V and 5 bases at J, leaving 1 base unmatched. The germline V gene encodes CDR1 SEHNR and CDR2 FQNEAQ (reference sequence). The CDR3 protein is CASSWDRGNEKLFF. In DNA, the CDR3 is TGTGCCAGCAGCTGGGACAGGGGCAATGAAAAACTGTTTTTT.

CDR3 protein: CASSQEVRGNQPQHF. The CDR3 bases are TGTGCCAGCAGCCAAGAGGTTAGGGGAAATCAGCCCCAGCATTTT. The rearrangement links TRBV3-1 (or the pseudogene TRBV3-2) to TRBJ1-5; D might be TRBD1 (5 bases). Trimming took 0 bases from V and 4 from J, leaving 10 bases between them. CDR1 is LGHDT and CDR2 is YNNKEL in the germline V gene (reference sequence). This CDR3 has 15 amino acids.